The 27 T cell receptor beta chains below were found in one sample sequenced in a study of blood T cell repertoires in COVID-19. Repertoires were generated with immunoSEQ multiplex PCR, while TCRdb's copy carries only in-frame clones and drops some. The data contain tens of thousands of clones, more than 90% of them singletons. The sequenced sample was peripheral blood. Receptors originate from a human donor with active COVID-19. The donor label of this sample is uncertain.

V is TRBV13 and J is TRBJ2-7, with 9 bases that match TRBD1. This CDR3 contains 15 residues. V trimming: 5 bases; J trimming: 4 bases; junction bases outside the gene matches: 9. Germline assignment: CDR1 PRHDT and CDR2 FYEKMQ (reference sequence). The CDR3 DNA reads as TGTGCCAGCAGCAGCACAGGGGGCGCCGCTTACGAGCAGTACTTC. Protein product: CASSSTGGAAYEQYF. Filled out from reference TRBV13 and TRBJ2-7, the complete variable domain reads AAGVIQSPRHLIKEKRETATLKCYPIPRHDTVYWYQQGPGQDPQFLISFYEKMQSDKGSIPDRFSAQQFSDYHSELNMSSLELGDSALYFCASSSTGGAAYEQYFGPGTRLTVT.

The chain uses TRBV7-2 and TRBJ2-3; 10 nucleotides line up with TRBD2. There are 17 residues in the CDR3. Germline trimming cut 2 bases from V and 5 bases from J; bases unmatched to any gene: 10. Germline CDR1 is SGHTA and CDR2 is FQGNSA. The CDR3 DNA follows: TGTGCCAGCAGCTTAACGGCTAGCGGGAGTATGGGAGATACGCAGTATTTT. This gives the protein CASSLTASGSMGDTQYF.

V and J are TRBV28 and TRBJ2-1; the D gene is possibly TRBD2 (6 bases). V lost 5 bases and J lost 8, with 10 bases in between. The CDR3 totals 12 residues. Germline CDR1 MDHEN, CDR2 SYDVKM. CDR3: CASSPRRDEQFF. The CDR3 nucleotides are TGTGCCAGCAGTCCCCGGAGGGATGAGCAGTTCTTC.

This sequence joins TRBV19 and TRBJ2-1; the match to TRBD2 covers 7 bases. In germline, CDR1 is LNHDA, CDR2 SQIVND (reference sequence). The CDR3 contains 16 residues. The ends lost 6 bases at V and 1 base at J; junction bases unmatched: 9. The CDR3 DNA is TGTGCCAGTAGGATTAAGTTGGGGGGGTCCTACAATGAGCAGTTCTTC. It encodes CASRIKLGGSYNEQFF.

CDR3 sequence reads: CASSTLRTAGEAFF. The CDR3 nucleotides are TGTGCCAGCAGCACCCTGAGGACGGCGGGGGAAGCTTTCTTT. The chain is built from TRBV7-2 and TRBJ1-1; D unclear. Trimming removed 5 bases at V and 8 bases at J, with 18 bases between. The CDR3 sequence is 14 residues long. Germline V gene sequence: CDR1 SGHTA, CDR2 FQGNSA.

V gene TRBV24-1 combines with J gene TRBJ2-1; D might be TRBD1 (6 bases). Germline-derived CDR1 and CDR2 are KGHDR and SFDVKD. The CDR3 loop spans 15 amino acids. V was pared by 7 bases and J by 8 bases, with 20 bases between. CDR3 in amino acids: CATRSGTKKSDEQFF. As DNA, the CDR3 is TGTGCCACCAGGTCAGGGACAAAAAAATCCGATGAGCAGTTCTTC.

V usage is TRBV4-3 and J usage is TRBJ2-1; 8 bases are shared with TRBD2. The CDR3 is 17 amino acids. Germline CDR1 is LGHNA and CDR2 is YSLEER. Unmatched junction bases numbered 12, after V lost 0 bases and J lost 8 bases. The CDR3 DNA reads as TGCGCCAGCAGCCAAGAACGCCTTCGGGGGGGGCGGGATGAGCAGTTCTTC. Translating it yields CASSQERLRGGRDEQFF.

V usage is TRBV3-1 (or the pseudogene TRBV3-2) and J usage is TRBJ2-7, with D possibly being TRBD1 (6 bases). The CDR3 extends over 15 amino acids. Trimming pared 3 bases from V and 0 bases from J, leaving 12 bases between. CDR1 and CDR2 from the germline V gene are LGHDT and YNNKEL (reference sequence). The CDR3 sequence is CASSQGALSSYEQYF. In DNA form, the CDR3 reads TGTGCCAGCAGCCAGGGGGCTTTAAGCTCCTACGAGCAGTACTTC.

The chain links TRBV19 to TRBJ2-3; D may be TRBD2 (6 bases). Germline assignment: CDR1 LNHDA and CDR2 SQIVND (reference sequence). This CDR3 contains 15 residues. The ends were cut back, 9 bases at V and 0 bases at J, with 16 bases in the middle. The CDR3 region has the DNA TGTGCCAGCCGGATGGGTGGGGGGAGCACAGATACGCAGTATTTT. Amino acid sequence: CASRMGGGSTDTQYF.

The chain recombines TRBV7-9 with TRBJ2-1; D possibly corresponds to TRBD2 (5 bases). The CDR3 spans 12 residues. V lost 3 bases and J 9 bases, leaving 9 bases between the germline ends. Germline loops: CDR1 SEHNR, CDR2 FQNEAQ (reference sequence). Written as DNA, the CDR3 is TGTGCCAGCAGCTTCCTAGCCCCTGAGCAGTTCTTC. Translating it yields CASSFLAPEQFF.

The gene calls are TRBV5-5 and TRBJ2-3, with D possibly being TRBD1 (5 bases). The V and J ends lost 2 bases and 10 bases respectively, with 29 bases between them. Germline CDR1 SGHKS, CDR2 YYEKEE (reference sequence). This CDR3 contains 18 residues. The CDR3 is CASSLWGDSMSGEVPQYF. CDR3 coding DNA: TGTGCCAGCAGCTTATGGGGCGATTCGATGTCTGGTGAAGTCCCGCAGTATTTT.

This clone was observed a few times. V usage is TRBV28 and J usage is TRBJ1-5; no reliable D call. This CDR3 region has 15 residues. Germline CDR1 and CDR2: MDHEN and SYDVKM. V lost 7 bases and J lost 6, with 19 bases in between. CDR3 sequence (DNA): TGTGCCAGCACTATGGGCAGTACCGGGATTCAGCCCCAGCATTTT. Its protein product is CASTMGSTGIQPQHF.

In this sample, this clone turned up once. V gene TRBV7-6 combines with J gene TRBJ1-5; TRBD1 matches 7 bases. The V and J ends lost 5 bases and 2 bases, in that order; junction bases with no gene match: 6. The CDR3 contains 15 residues. Per the germline V gene, CDR1 is SGHVS and CDR2 is FNYEAQ. CDR3 in DNA: TGTGCCAGCAGCATCCAGCAGGGGGGCAATCAGCCCCAGCATTTT. Its protein product is CASSIQQGGNQPQHF.

The chain is built from TRBV7-9 and TRBJ2-1, with D hard to call. The CDR3 spans 15 residues. From germline, CDR1 is SEHNR and CDR2 FQNEAQ (reference sequence). V lost 5 bases and J lost 7, with 18 bases in between. The CDR3 spells CASSPQGGWSNEQFF. CDR3 nucleotide sequence: TGTGCCAGCAGCCCCCAAGGCGGTTGGTCGAATGAGCAGTTCTTC.

V usage is TRBV19 and J usage is TRBJ1-6; 10 bases are a match to TRBD1. V trimming: 4 bases; J trimming: 10 bases; junction bases outside the gene matches: 19. CDR3 length: 19 amino acids. CDR1 and CDR2 from the germline V gene are LNHDA and SQIVND (reference sequence). The chain's CDR3 is CASSTEVTGGRTRASPLHF. In DNA, the CDR3 is TGTGCCAGTAGTACCGAAGTGACAGGGGGCCGAACGAGGGCGTCACCCCTCCACTTT.

This rearrangement joins TRBV9 to TRBJ2-3, with TRBD2 identical over 10 bases. Unmatched junction bases numbered 9, after V lost 1 base and J lost 1 base. The CDR3 is 18 residues long. Per germline, CDR1 SGDLS and CDR2 YYNGEE. The CDR3 coding sequence is TGTGCCAGCAGCGTAATTGACACAGCGGGGGGGGGCACAGATACGCAGTATTTT. It is translated as CASSVIDTAGGGTDTQYF.

The chain combines TRBV5-1 with TRBJ1-2; 9 bases map to TRBD1. V shed 7 bases, J shed 6 bases, and the junction held 10 bases outside the gene matches. The CDR3 loop spans 14 amino acids. The germline V gene encodes CDR1 SGHRS and CDR2 YFSETQ. CDR3 protein: CASAPGTGYDGYTF. The CDR3 nucleotides read TGCGCCAGCGCGCCCGGGACAGGGTATGATGGCTACACCTTC. Filled out from reference TRBV5-1 and TRBJ1-2, the complete variable domain reads KAGVTQTPRYLIKTRGQQVTLSCSPISGHRSVSWYQQTPGQGLQFLFEYFSETQRNKGNFPGRFSGRQFSNSRSEMNVSTLELGDSALYLCASAPGTGYDGYTFGSGTRLTVV.

The chain carries TRBV5-4 and TRBJ2-5; D is unclear. The CDR3 consists of 13 residues. The ends were cut back, 2 bases at V and 1 base at J, with 6 bases in the middle. The germline V gene encodes CDR1 SGHNT and CDR2 YYREEE (reference sequence). For the CDR3, the DNA is TGTGCCAGCAGCTTTCGGTCCCAAGAGACCCAGTACTTC. Translated: CASSFRSQETQYF.

The chain has TRBV12-5 and TRBJ2-1, with 11 bases identical to TRBD2. With V trimmed by 1 base and J by 11 bases, 13 bases remained unmatched. The CDR3 length is 17 residues. Germline V gene data show CDR1 as LGHNT and CDR2 as FRNRAP. The chain's CDR3 is CASGLGTYGGLADKQFF. CDR3 bases: TGTGCTAGTGGTTTGGGAACATACGGGGGACTAGCGGACAAGCAGTTCTTC.

This chain links TRBV28 with TRBJ2-5; 7 bases map to TRBD2. The V and J ends lost 6 bases and 4 bases, in that order; junction bases with no gene match: 8. Germline CDR1 reads MDHEN; CDR2 reads SYDVKM. This CDR3 has 14 amino acids. The CDR3 DNA reads as TGTGCCAGCAGGGTGGGCGGGGGATTAGAGACCCAGTACTTC. Its protein is CASRVGGGLETQYF.

In this sample, this clone turned up once. The chain uses TRBV11-3 and TRBJ2-1; tentatively, D is TRBD2 (6 bases). The germline V and J ends were trimmed by 1 base and 8 bases, with 12 bases remaining between them. The CDR3 sequence is 14 residues long. CDR1 and CDR2 (germline): SGHNT, YENEEA. Here the CDR3 reads CASSLAAGGDEQFF. DNA for the CDR3: TGTGCCAGCAGCTTAGCGGCAGGAGGGGATGAGCAGTTCTTC.

V is TRBV9 and J is TRBJ2-5; the D gene is possibly TRBD2 (5 bases). CDR3 size: 14 residues. The V and J ends lost 4 bases and 5 bases respectively, with 15 bases between them. From germline, CDR1 is SGDLS and CDR2 YYNGEE. The CDR3 coding sequence is TGTGCCAGCAGCTCCCCTGGGTCGGGGGAGACCCAGTACTTC. This codes for CASSSPGSGETQYF. Together with reference TRBV9 and TRBJ2-5, the CDR3 gives the full variable domain: DSGVTQTPKHLITATGQRVTLRCSPRSGDLSVYWYQQSLDQGLQFLIQYYNGEERAKGNILERFSAQQFPDLHSELNLSSLELGDSALYFCASSSPGSGETQYFGPGTRLLVL.

The J gene is TRBJ1-3, the V gene TRBV11-2, with D uncertain. Trimming cost V 3 bases and J 0 bases, with 9 bases left between them. In germline, CDR1 is SGHAT, CDR2 FQNNGV. The CDR3 is made up of 15 amino acids. Written as DNA, the CDR3 is TGTGCCAGCAGCTTTACGGGTCGCTCTGGAAACACCATATATTTT. It is translated as CASSFTGRSGNTIYF.

The chain carries TRBV11-2 and TRBJ2-7, with TRBD1 as a possible D gene (5 bases). Germline CDR1 and CDR2: SGHAT and FQNNGV. Trimming cost V 5 bases and J 3 bases, with 11 bases left between them. The CDR3 has 13 amino acids. CDR3 coding DNA: TGTGCCAGCAGCCCCATTGACAGCTACGAGCAGTACTTC. Amino acid sequence: CASSPIDSYEQYF.

The chain recombines TRBV7-9 with TRBJ2-2; 7 bases agree with TRBD1. Trimming cost V 9 bases and J 1 base; bases outside gene matches: 5. Germline V CDR1 and CDR2: SEHNR, FQNEAQ (reference sequence). The CDR3 has 14 residues. Here the CDR3 DNA reads TGTGCCAGTAACCGACAGGGGAACACCGGGGAGCTGTTTTTT. Translating gives CASNRQGNTGELFF. The full variable domain, its missing parts supplied by reference TRBV7-9 and TRBJ2-2, is DTGVSQNPRHKITKRGQNVTFRCDPISEHNRLYWYRQTLGQGPEFLTYFQNEAQLEKSRLLSDRFSAERPKGSFSTLEIQRTEQGDSAMYLCASNRQGNTGELFFGEGSRLTVL.

The chain carries TRBV7-8 and TRBJ2-4, with 10 bases matching TRBD1. The germline V gene has CDR1 SGHVS and CDR2 FQNEAQ. The CDR3 covers 19 residues. The V gene end was trimmed by 4 bases and the J gene end by 1 base; junction bases not matched to a gene: 13. CDR3 region: CASSSPPGQGIGAKNIQYF. The CDR3 DNA follows: TGTGCCAGCAGCTCACCCCCGGGACAGGGGATTGGGGCCAAAAACATTCAGTACTTC.

J is TRBJ1-1 and V is TRBV19; D remains unclear. Trimming stripped 5 bases from V and 1 base from J, with 11 bases between. The CDR3 loop spans 14 amino acids. Germline CDR1 LNHDA, CDR2 SQIVND (reference sequence). The CDR3: CASSLTFQNTEAFF. As DNA, the CDR3 is TGTGCCAGTAGTCTAACTTTTCAGAACACTGAAGCTTTCTTT. Full variable domain (outside the CDR3, taken from reference TRBV19 and TRBJ1-1): DGGITQSPKYLFRKEGQNVTLSCEQNLNHDAMYWYRQDPGQGLRLIYYSQIVNDFQKGDIAEGYSVSREKKESFPLTVTSAQKNPTAFYLCASSLTFQNTEAFFGQGTRLTVV.